These 7 T cell receptor beta chains originate from one sample sequenced in a study of blood T cell repertoires in COVID-19. Generated by immunoSEQ multiplex PCR, the TCRdb table keeps only in-frame clones and is missing some. The sample lists approximately 210,000 clones, less than 90% occurring once. The specimen sequenced was peripheral blood. These receptors were taken from a woman aged 80 or over with COVID-19, enrolled during active disease.

Here the CDR3 reads CASSEAWDSRGGEQYF. As DNA, the CDR3 is TGTGCCAGCAGTGAAGCCTGGGACTCCCGAGGTGGAGAGCAGTACTTC. The rearrangement links TRBV6-1 to TRBJ2-7; a weak D match, TRBD2 (6 bases). Trimming pared 0 bases from V and 7 bases from J, leaving 19 bases between. Germline V CDR1 and CDR2: MNHNS, SASEGT. The CDR3 totals 16 residues.

This clone has a single count. This chain links TRBV7-6 with TRBJ2-5, with 15 bases that match TRBD2. Losses at the gene ends were 5 bases for V and 5 bases for J; bases not matched to a gene: 9. The CDR3 has 17 amino acids. Germline CDR1 and CDR2: SGHVS and FNYEAQ. CDR3 loop: CASSPGTSGGPGETQYF. CDR3 coding DNA: TGTGCCAGCAGCCCCGGGACTAGCGGGGGGCCGGGGGAGACCCAGTACTTC. Full variable domain (rest looked up from reference TRBV7-6 and TRBJ2-5): GAGVSQSPRYKVTKRGQDVALRCDPISGHVSLYWYRQALGQGPEFLTYFNYEAQQDKSGLPNDRFSAERPEGSISTLTIQRTEQRDSAMYRCASSPGTSGGPGETQYFGPGTRLLVL.

The gene calls are TRBV9 and TRBJ1-1, with D possibly matching TRBD1 (5 bases). The CDR3 is 14 amino acids. The V gene lost 1 base and the J gene lost 6 bases, with 13 bases spanning the gap. Germline V gives CDR1 SGDLS, CDR2 YYNGEE. DNA of the CDR3: TGTGCCAGCAGCGTAATGGGGGGGAAGTCTGAAGCTTTCTTT. Protein: CASSVMGGKSEAFF.

The V gene is TRBV10-2, the J gene TRBJ2-3; 8 bases align to TRBD2. This CDR3 contains 17 residues. Unmatched junction bases numbered 9, after V lost 3 bases and J lost 1 base. CDR1 is WSHSY, CDR2 SAAADI, per germline. CDR3 sequence: CASSESPPGGGTDTQYF. The CDR3 coding sequence is TGCGCCAGCAGTGAAAGTCCGCCGGGGGGGGGCACAGATACGCAGTATTTT.

This chain links TRBV6-6 with TRBJ2-7, with a weak D call TRBD1 (7 bases). V was pared by 6 bases and J by 1 base, with 16 bases between. Germline CDR1 MNHNY, CDR2 SVGAGI (reference sequence). The CDR3 totals 15 residues. The CDR3 region is CASSAGGLGSYEQYV. The CDR3 nucleotides are TGTGCCAGCAGCGCAGGGGGGTTGGGGTCCTACGAGCAGTACGTC.

The chain carries TRBV14 and TRBJ2-7; D is unresolved. This CDR3 comprises 13 residues. CDR1 is SGHDN, CDR2 FVKESK, per germline. V was cut by 1 base and J by 4 bases, with 8 bases left in between. The CDR3 here is CASSQGVLYEQYF. The CDR3 bases are TGTGCCAGCAGCCAAGGTGTACTGTACGAGCAGTACTTC.

The chain uses TRBV23-1 and TRBJ2-7, with 7 bases fitting TRBD1. TRBV23-1 is treated as an ORF (open reading frame) with a function not yet certain. The CDR3 sequence is 14 residues long. Trimming took 3 bases from V and 3 from J; bases not matched to a gene: 5. The CDR3 coding sequence is TGCGCCAGCAGTCATACAGGGGCCCGCTACGAGCAGTACGTC. This sequence encodes CASSHTGARYEQYV.